In its sample, the clone carrying this TCR beta chain was seen a few times. Original data processing: Reference gene primer amplification gave estimated nucleated cell counts. Profiling relied on immunoSEQ multiplex PCR, and the TCRdb table lists in-frame clones only, not all of them. The DNA gave D and trimming, while V, J and clone size come from that table. The table lists fewer than 400,000 clones, around 85% of them singletons. The data were obtained in a study of blood T cell repertoires in COVID-19. Study context: COVID-19 samples collected from the United States, Italy and Spain covered acute and convalescent phases. PBMCs, B-cell-depleted T cells, or T cells provided the cDNA or gDNA that made up the material.

Input material: peripheral blood. The source of this sequence is a woman between 18 and 30 years old with acute or convalescent COVID-19.

CDR3 sequence reads: CASSDEAGRVNEQYF. CDR3 in DNA: TGTGCCAGCAGTGACGAAGCCGGGAGGGTCAACGAGCAGTACTTC. The J gene is TRBJ2-7, the V gene TRBV2; TRBD2 matches at 8 bases. The junction had 9 bases not matched to a gene; V was cut back by 3 bases and J by 5 bases. Germline CDR1 SNHLY, CDR2 FYNNEI. The CDR3 covers 15 residues.